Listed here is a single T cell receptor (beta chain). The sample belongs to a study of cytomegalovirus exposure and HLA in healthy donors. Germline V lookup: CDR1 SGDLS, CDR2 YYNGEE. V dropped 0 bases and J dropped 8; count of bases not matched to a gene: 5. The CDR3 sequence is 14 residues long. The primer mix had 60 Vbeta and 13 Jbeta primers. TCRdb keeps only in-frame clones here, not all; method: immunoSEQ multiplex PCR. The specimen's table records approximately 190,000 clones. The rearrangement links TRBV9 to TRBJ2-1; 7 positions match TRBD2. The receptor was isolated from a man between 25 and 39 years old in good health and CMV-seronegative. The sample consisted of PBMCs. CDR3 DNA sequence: TGTGCCAGCAGCGTAGTGGGAGGGTGGGATGAGCAGTTCTTC. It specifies CASSVVGGWDEQFF.